Below, 11 T cell receptor beta chains from the same sample are listed, as sequenced in a study of regulatory T cells in long-lasting Graves disease. Stated time point: newly diagnosed GD, antithyroid drugs for less than 3 months. PBMCs were the source of the RNA used for TCR sequencing. Assembly of TCR beta libraries relied on iRepertoire HTBI primers together with Arm-PCR of CDR3 regions. A single record per CDR3 protein comes from TCRdb applying MiXCR to the multiplex PCR reads. The data contain 550,000 to 600,000 distinct CDR3 sequences, about 16% of them singletons. This same sample was also taken into another study, of T cells in Graves' hyperthyroidism and ophthalmopathy.

The sequencing used peripheral blood mononuclear cells (PBMCs), collected at new diagnosis, from a patient treated with antithyroid drugs. Source of these receptors: a man aged 18 to 30 with Graves disease.

This clonotype appeared many times. The CDR3 is CASSWGGRTDTQYF. CDR3 nucleotide sequence: TGTGCCAGCAGCTGGGGGGGACGCACAGATACGCAGTATTTT. The chain uses TRBV11-2 and TRBJ2-3, with 7 bases aligning to TRBD2. J gave up 1 base and V 4 bases, and 2 bases lay outside the gene matches. Germline V lookup: CDR1 SGHAT, CDR2 FQNNGV. This CDR3 comprises 14 residues.

At least ten counts were recorded for this clonotype. V gene TRBV28 combines with J gene TRBJ1-1, with D possibly being TRBD1 (6 bases). The CDR3 covers 16 residues. Germline V gene lookup returns CDR1 MDHEN and CDR2 SYDVKM. V lost 5 bases and J lost 1, with 17 bases in between. The CDR3: CASSQRGGGWNTEAFF. CDR3 DNA: TGTGCCAGCAGTCAGAGGGGAGGGGGTTGGAACACTGAAGCTTTCTTT.

This clonotype was recorded at least ten times. This rearrangement joins TRBV20-1 to TRBJ2-3; D is unresolved. This CDR3 comprises 10 residues. Germline V gives CDR1 DFQATT, CDR2 SNEGSKA (reference sequence). Trimming took off 2 bases at V and 6 bases at J, with 3 bases between the two ends. The CDR3, as DNA: TGCAGTGCTAGACTCGATACGCAGTATTTT. Translated: CSARLDTQYF.

This chain uses TRBV7-9 with TRBJ1-6; 9 bases fit TRBD1. V lost 3 bases to trimming and J lost 9 bases; unmatched junction nucleotides: 3. There are 14 residues in the CDR3. The V gene's germline CDR1 is SEHNR and CDR2 FQNEAQ (reference sequence). The CDR3 sequence is CASSLGQGRSPLHF. For the CDR3, the DNA is TGTGCCAGCAGCTTGGGACAGGGCCGTTCACCCCTCCACTTT. Full variable domain (outside the CDR3, taken from reference TRBV7-9 and TRBJ1-6): DTGVSQNPRHKITKRGQNVTFRCDPISEHNRLYWYRQTLGQGPEFLTYFQNEAQLEKSRLLSDRFSAERPKGSFSTLEIQRTEQGDSAMYLCASSLGQGRSPLHFGNGTRLTVT.

This clonotype was found many times. V usage is TRBV30 and J usage is TRBJ1-1; no firm D call. The germline gives CDR1 GTSNPN, CDR2 SVGIG (reference sequence). The V end was cut by 0 bases, the J end by 7 bases, with 6 bases between. This CDR3 spans 11 amino acids. The CDR3 sequence is CAWSVEVEAFF. The CDR3 nucleotides read TGTGCCTGGAGTGTGGAAGTTGAAGCTTTCTTT.

This clonotype was found many times. At one end, the junction sequence differs from germline, possibly due to a read error. V and J are TRBV11-2 and TRBJ2-3, with TRBD2 identical over 11 bases. Per the germline V gene, CDR1 is SGHAT and CDR2 is FQNNGV. The length of the CDR3 is 14 residues. Here the CDR3 reads CASSSSLAGGPVPF. CDR3 DNA sequence: TGTGCCAGCAGCTCCAGCCTAGCGGGAGGACCGGTCCCTTTT.

The chain combines TRBV28 with TRBJ2-7; TRBD2 aligns across 7 bases. With V trimmed by 4 bases and J by 0 bases, 6 bases remained unmatched. The CDR3 consists of 15 residues. Germline lookup yields CDR1 MDHEN and CDR2 SYDVKM. The CDR3 here is CASSSPRGSSYEQYF. The CDR3 DNA reads as TGTGCCAGCAGTTCTCCGCGGGGGAGCTCCTACGAGCAGTACTTC.

The chain links TRBV18 to TRBJ2-1; 11 positions match TRBD2. Losses at the gene ends were 6 bases for V and 0 bases for J; bases not matched to a gene: 10. The V gene's germline CDR1 is KGHSH and CDR2 LQKENI. This CDR3 spans 18 amino acids. CDR3 nucleotide sequence: TGTGCCAGCTCTCCGGGACTAGCGGTCCTAAGCTCCTACAATGAGCAGTTCTTC. Its protein is CASSPGLAVLSSYNEQFF.

This clonotype was seen repeatedly, ten times or more. The chain joins TRBV20-1 to TRBJ2-7, with 10 bases aligning to TRBD2. The germline gives CDR1 DFQATT, CDR2 SNEGSKA (reference sequence). This CDR3 spans 15 amino acids. The V and J ends lost 0 bases and 2 bases, in that order; junction bases with no gene match: 4. The CDR3 nucleotides read TGCAGTGCTAGAGATCGGACTAGCGGAGCCTACGAGCAGTACTTC. The encoded protein is CSARDRTSGAYEQYF.

V is TRBV5-1 and J is TRBJ2-7, with 7 bases lining up with TRBD2. J gave up 3 bases and V 4 bases, and 13 bases lay outside the gene matches. The CDR3 consists of 16 residues. The germline V gene has CDR1 SGHRS and CDR2 YFSETQ. The CDR3 DNA sequence: TGCGCCAGCAGCATCGAACTAGCGCCACGCCTCTACGAGCAGTACTTC. Translating gives CASSIELAPRLYEQYF.

V gene TRBV6-5 combines with J gene TRBJ2-7, with D possibly TRBD1 on 5 matching bases. This CDR3 has 11 residues. Germline assignment: CDR1 MNHEY and CDR2 SVGAGI. V was pared by 1 base and J by 11 bases, with 9 bases between. The CDR3 region has the DNA TGTGCCAGCAGTTACTGGACCAGGGAGTACTTC. Its protein product is CASSYWTREYF.